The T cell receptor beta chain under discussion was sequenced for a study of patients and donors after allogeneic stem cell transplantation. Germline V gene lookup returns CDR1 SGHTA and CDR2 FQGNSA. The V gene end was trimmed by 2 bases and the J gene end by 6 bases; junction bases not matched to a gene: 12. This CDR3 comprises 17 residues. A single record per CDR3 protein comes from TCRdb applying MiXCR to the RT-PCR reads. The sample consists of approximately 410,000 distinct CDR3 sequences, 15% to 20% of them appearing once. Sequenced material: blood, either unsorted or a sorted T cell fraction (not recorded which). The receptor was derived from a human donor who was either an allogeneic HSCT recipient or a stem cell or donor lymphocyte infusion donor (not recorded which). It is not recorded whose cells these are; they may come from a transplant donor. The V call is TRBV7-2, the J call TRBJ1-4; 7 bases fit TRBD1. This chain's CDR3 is CASSLRGGGRGHEKLFF. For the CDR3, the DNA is TGTGCCAGCAGCTTAAGGGGAGGAGGGAGGGGGCATGAAAAACTGTTTTTT.